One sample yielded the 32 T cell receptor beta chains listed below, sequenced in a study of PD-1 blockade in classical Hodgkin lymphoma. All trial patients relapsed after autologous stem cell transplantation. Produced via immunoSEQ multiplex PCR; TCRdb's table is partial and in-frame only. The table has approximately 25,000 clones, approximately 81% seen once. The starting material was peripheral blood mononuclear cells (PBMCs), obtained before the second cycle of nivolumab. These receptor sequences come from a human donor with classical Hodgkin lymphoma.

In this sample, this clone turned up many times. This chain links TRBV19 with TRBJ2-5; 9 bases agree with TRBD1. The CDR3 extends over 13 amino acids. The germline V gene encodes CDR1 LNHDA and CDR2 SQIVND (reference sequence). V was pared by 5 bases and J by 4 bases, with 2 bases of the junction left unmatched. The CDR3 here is CASSVDRGETQYF. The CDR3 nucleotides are TGTGCCAGTAGTGTGGACAGGGGAGAGACCCAGTACTTC.

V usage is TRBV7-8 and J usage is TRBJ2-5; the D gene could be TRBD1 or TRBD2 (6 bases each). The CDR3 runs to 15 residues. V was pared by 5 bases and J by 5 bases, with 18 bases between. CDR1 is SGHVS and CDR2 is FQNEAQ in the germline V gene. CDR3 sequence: CASSPRRGPGETQYF. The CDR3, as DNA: TGTGCCAGCAGCCCCCGCCGGGGGCCGGGGGAGACCCAGTACTTC.

The CDR3 loop is CASSLGPAGGTKTQYF. CDR3 in DNA: TGTGCCAGCAGTTTAGGGCCAGCGGGGGGGACAAAGACCCAGTACTTC. The chain recombines TRBV27 with TRBJ2-5, with TRBD2 identical over 10 bases. The CDR3 runs 16 residues. Trimming at V came to 2 bases and at J to 6 bases, leaving 9 bases not matched to a gene. The germline V gene has CDR1 MNHEY and CDR2 SMNVEV (reference sequence).

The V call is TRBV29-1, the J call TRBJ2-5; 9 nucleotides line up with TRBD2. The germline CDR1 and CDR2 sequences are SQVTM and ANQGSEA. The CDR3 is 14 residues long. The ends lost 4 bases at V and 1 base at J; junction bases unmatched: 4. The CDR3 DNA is TGCAGCGTTGGTAGCGGGAGCCGCCAAGAGACCCAGTACTTC. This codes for CSVGSGSRQETQYF.

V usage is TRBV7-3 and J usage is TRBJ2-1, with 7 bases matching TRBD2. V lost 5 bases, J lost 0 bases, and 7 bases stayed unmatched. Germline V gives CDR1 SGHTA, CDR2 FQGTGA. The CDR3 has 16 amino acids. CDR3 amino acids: CASSLGEGSSYNEQFF. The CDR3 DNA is TGTGCCAGCAGCCTGGGGGAGGGGAGCTCCTACAATGAGCAGTTCTTC.

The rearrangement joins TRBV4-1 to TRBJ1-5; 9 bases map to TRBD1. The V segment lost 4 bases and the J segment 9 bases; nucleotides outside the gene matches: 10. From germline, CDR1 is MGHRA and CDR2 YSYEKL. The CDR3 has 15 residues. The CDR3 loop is CASSLSDRGEWPQHF. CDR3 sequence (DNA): TGCGCCAGCAGCCTTTCGGACAGGGGCGAATGGCCCCAGCATTTT.

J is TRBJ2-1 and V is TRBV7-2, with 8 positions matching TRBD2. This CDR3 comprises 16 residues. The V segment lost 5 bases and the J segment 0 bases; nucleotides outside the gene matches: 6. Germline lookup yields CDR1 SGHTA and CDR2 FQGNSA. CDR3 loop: CASSQAGGLSYNEQFF. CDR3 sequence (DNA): TGTGCCAGCAGCCAGGCGGGGGGCCTCTCCTACAATGAGCAGTTCTTC.

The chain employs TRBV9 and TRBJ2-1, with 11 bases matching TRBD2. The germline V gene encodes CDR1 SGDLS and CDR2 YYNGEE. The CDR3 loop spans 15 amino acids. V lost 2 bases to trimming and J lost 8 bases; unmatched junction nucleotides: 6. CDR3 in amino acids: CASSVVAGGPYEQFF. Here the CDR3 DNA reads TGTGCCAGCAGCGTCGTAGCGGGAGGGCCTTATGAGCAGTTCTTC.

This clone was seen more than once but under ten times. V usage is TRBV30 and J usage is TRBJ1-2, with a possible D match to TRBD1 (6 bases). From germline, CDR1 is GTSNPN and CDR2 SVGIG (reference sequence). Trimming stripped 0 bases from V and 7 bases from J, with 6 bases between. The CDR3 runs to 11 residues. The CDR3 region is CAWSVRGGYTF. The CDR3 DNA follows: TGTGCCTGGAGTGTCAGGGGTGGCTACACCTTC.

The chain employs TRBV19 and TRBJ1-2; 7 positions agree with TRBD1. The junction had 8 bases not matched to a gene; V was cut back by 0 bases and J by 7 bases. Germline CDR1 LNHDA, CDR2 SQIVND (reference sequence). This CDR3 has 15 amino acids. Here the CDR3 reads CASSIEARGLGGYTF. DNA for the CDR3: TGTGCCAGTAGTATAGAGGCCAGGGGGTTGGGTGGCTACACCTTC.

The CDR3 DNA sequence: TGTGCCTGGAGTCGAGTCCTTTATGGCTACACCTTC. Amino acid sequence: CAWSRVLYGYTF. V usage is TRBV30 and J usage is TRBJ1-2; no definite D call. This CDR3 has 12 residues. Per the germline V gene, CDR1 is GTSNPN and CDR2 is SVGIG (reference sequence). The germline V and J ends were trimmed by 2 bases and 5 bases, with 9 bases remaining between them.

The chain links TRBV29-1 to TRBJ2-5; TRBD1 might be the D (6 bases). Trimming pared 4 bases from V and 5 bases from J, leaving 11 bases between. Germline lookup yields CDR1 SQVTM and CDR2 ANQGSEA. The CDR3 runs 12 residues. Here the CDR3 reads CSVVGGRETQYF. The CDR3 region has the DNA TGCAGCGTTGTTGGGGGCAGGGAGACCCAGTACTTC.

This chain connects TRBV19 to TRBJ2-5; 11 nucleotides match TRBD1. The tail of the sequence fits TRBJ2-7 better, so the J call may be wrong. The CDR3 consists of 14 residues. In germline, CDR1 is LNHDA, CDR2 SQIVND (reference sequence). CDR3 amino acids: CASSDGTGGYEQYF. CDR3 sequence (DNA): TGTGCCAGTAGTGACGGGACAGGGGGCTACGAGCAGTACTTC.

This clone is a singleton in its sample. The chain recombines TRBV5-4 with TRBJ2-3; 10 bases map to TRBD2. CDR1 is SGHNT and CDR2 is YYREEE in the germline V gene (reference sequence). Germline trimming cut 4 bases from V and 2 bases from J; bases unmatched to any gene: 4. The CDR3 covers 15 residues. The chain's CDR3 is CASSLSGGATDTQYF. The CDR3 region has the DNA TGTGCCAGCAGCCTGAGCGGGGGGGCCACAGATACGCAGTATTTT.

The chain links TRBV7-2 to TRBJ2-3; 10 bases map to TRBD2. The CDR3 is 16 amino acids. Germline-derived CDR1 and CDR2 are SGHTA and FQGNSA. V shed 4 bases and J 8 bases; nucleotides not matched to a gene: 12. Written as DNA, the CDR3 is TGTGCCAGCAGCTCTCTAGCGGGGGCCCCTTCGGGTACGCAGTATTTT. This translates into CASSSLAGAPSGTQYF.

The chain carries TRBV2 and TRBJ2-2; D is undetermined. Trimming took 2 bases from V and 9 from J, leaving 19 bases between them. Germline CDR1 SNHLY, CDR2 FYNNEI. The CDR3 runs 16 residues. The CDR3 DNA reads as TGTGCCAGCAGTGAATACTCATTAGTAACTTCTCGGGAGCTGTTTTTT. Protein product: CASSEYSLVTSRELFF.

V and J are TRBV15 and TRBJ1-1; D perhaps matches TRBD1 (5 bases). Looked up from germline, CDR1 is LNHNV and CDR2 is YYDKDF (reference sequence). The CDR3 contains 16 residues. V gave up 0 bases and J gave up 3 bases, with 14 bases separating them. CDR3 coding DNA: TGTGCCACCAGCAGAGAGGGGCGCAGGGTCGACACTGAAGCTTTCTTT. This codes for CATSREGRRVDTEAFF.

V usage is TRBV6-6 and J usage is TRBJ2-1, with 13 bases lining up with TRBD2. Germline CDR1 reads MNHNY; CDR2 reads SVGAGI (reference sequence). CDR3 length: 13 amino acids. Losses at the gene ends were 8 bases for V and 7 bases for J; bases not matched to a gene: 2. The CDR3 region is CASGLAGVNEQFF. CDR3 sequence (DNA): TGTGCCAGCGGACTAGCGGGAGTAAATGAGCAGTTCTTC.

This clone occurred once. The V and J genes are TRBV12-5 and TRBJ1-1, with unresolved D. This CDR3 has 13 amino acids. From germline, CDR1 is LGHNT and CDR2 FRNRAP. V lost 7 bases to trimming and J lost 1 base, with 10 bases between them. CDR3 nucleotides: TGTGCTAGTGCCTCGGACGAGAACACTGAAGCTTTCTTT. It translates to CASASDENTEAFF. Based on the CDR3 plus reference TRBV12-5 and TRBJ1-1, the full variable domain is DARVTQTPRHKVTEMGQEVTMRCQPILGHNTVFWYRQTMMQGLELLAYFRNRAPLDDSGMPKDRFSAEMPDATLATLKIQPSEPRDSAVYFCASASDENTEAFFGQGTRLTVV.

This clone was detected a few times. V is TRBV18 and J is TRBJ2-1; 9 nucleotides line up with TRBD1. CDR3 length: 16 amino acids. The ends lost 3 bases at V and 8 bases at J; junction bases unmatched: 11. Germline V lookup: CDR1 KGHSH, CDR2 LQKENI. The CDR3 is CASSPLPDRGRDEQFF. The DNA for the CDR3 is TGTGCCAGCTCACCTTTGCCGGACAGGGGTAGAGATGAGCAGTTCTTC.

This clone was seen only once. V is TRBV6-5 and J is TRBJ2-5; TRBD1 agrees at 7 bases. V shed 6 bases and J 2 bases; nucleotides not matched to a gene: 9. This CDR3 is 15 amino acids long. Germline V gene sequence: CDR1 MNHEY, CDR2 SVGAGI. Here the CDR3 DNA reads TGTGCCAGCAGCATTGGGGACAGCCTACAAGAGACCCAGTACTTC. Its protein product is CASSIGDSLQETQYF.

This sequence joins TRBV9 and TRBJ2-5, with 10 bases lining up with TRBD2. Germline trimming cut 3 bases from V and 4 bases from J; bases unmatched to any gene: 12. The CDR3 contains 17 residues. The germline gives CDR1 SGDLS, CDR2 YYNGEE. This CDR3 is CASSAGASGGARETQYF. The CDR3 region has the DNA TGTGCCAGCAGCGCCGGAGCGAGCGGGGGGGCACGAGAGACCCAGTACTTC.

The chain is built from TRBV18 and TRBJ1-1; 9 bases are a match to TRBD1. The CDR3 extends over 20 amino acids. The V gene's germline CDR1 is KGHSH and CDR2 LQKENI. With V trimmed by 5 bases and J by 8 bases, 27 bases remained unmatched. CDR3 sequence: CASSKSGQGGPESGGSEAFF. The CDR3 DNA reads TGTGCCAGCTCAAAATCGGGACAGGGTGGGCCTGAGTCTGGGGGATCAGAAGCTTTCTTT.

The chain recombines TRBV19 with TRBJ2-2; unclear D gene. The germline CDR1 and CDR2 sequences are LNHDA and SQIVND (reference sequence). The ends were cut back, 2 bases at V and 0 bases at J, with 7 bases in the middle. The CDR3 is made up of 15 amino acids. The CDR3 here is CASSILVANTGELFF. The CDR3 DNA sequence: TGTGCCAGTAGTATACTTGTCGCGAACACCGGGGAGCTGTTTTTT.

CDR3 loop: CASSLQGRYEQYF. CDR3 sequence (DNA): TGCGCCAGCAGCTTGCAGGGGCGCTACGAGCAGTACTTC. The gene calls are TRBV5-1 and TRBJ2-7; TRBD1 is a possible D gene (6 bases). The CDR3 totals 13 residues. V was cut by 1 base and J by 3 bases, with 8 bases left in between. Germline CDR1 and CDR2: SGHRS and YFSETQ.

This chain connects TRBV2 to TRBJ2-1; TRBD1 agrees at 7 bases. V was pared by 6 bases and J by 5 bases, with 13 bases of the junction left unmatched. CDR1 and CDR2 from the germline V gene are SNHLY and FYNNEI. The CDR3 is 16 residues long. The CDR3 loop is CASRNNRGKADNEQFF. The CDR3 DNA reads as TGTGCCAGCAGAAACAACAGGGGCAAGGCCGACAATGAGCAGTTCTTC.

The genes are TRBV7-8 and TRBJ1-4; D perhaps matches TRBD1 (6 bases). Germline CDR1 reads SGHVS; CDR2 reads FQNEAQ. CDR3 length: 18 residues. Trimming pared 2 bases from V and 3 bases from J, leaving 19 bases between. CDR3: CASSLLVIQTGSNEKLFF. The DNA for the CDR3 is TGTGCCAGCAGCTTATTGGTGATACAGACAGGCTCTAATGAAAAACTGTTTTTT.

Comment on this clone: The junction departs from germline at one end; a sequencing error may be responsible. CDR3 coding DNA: TGTGCCAGCAAGGGACTAAGTTACAATGAGCAGTTCTTC. It encodes CASKGLSYNEQFF. The genes are TRBV5-1 and TRBJ2-1; 7 bases match TRBD2. The germline CDR1 and CDR2 sequences are SGHRS and YFSETQ. The CDR3 runs to 13 residues.

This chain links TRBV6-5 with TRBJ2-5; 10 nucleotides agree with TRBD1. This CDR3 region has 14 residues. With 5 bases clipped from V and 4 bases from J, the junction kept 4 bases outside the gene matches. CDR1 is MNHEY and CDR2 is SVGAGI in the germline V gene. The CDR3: CASSDGTGVETQYF. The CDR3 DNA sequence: TGTGCCAGCAGTGACGGGACAGGGGTAGAGACCCAGTACTTC.

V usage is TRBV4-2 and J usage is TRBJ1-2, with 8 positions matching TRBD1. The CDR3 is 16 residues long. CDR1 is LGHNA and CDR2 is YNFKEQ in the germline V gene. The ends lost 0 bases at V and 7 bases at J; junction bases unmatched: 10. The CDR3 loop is CASSQDQAGGGVGYTF. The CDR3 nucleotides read TGTGCCAGCAGCCAAGACCAGGCAGGGGGCGGTGTTGGCTACACCTTC.

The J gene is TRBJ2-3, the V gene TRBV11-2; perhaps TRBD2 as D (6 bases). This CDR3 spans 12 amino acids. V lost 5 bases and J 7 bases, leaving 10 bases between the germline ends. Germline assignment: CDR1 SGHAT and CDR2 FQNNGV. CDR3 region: CASSIGGYTQYF. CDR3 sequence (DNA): TGTGCCAGCAGCATCGGGGGTTATACGCAGTATTTT.

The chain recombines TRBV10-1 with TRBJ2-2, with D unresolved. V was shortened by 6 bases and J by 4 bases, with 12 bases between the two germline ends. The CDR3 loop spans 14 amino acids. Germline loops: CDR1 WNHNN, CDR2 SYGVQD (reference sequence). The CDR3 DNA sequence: TGCGCCAGCAGCCTAGTTCAGGCCACCGGGGAGCTGTTTTTT. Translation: CASSLVQATGELFF.